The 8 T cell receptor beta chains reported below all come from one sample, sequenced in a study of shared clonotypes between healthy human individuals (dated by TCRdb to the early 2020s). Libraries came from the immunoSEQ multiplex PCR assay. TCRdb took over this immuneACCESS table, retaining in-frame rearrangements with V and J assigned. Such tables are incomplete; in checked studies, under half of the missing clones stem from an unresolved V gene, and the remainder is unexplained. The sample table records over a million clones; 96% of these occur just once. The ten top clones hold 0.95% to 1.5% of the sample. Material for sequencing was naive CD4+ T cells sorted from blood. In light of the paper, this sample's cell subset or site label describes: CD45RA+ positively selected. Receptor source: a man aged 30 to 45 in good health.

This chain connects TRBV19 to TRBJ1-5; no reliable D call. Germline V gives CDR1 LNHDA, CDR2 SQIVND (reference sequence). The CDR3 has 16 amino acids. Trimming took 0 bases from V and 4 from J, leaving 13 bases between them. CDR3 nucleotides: TGTGCCAGTAGTATAGATAAAACAGCACCAAATCAGCCCCAGCATTTT. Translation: CASSIDKTAPNQPQHF.

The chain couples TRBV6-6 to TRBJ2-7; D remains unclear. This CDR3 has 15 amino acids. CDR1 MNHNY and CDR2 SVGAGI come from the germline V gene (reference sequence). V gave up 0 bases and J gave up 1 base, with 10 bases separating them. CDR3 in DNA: TGTGCCAGCAGTTACTCGGCTCTCGGGTCCTACGAGCAGTACTTC. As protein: CASSYSALGSYEQYF.

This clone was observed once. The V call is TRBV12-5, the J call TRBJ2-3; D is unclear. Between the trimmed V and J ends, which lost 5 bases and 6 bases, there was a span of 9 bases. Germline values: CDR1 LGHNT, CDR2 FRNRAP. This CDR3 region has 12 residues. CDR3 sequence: CASGLGRDTQYF. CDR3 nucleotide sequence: TGTGCTAGTGGTCTTGGGCGCGATACGCAGTATTTT.

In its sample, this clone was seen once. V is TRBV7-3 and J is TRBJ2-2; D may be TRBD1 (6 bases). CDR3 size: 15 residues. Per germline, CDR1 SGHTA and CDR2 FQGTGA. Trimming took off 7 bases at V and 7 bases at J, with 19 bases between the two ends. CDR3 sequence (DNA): TGTGCCAGCACCCCGAGGGCAGGGGCTGGCGGGGAGCTGTTTTTT. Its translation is CASTPRAGAGGELFF.

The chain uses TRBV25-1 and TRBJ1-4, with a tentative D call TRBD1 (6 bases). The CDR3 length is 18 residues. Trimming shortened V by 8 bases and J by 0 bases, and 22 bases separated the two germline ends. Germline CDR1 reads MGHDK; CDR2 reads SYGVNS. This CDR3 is CASAGQTSTFATNEKLFF. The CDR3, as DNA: TGTGCCAGCGCAGGACAGACTTCAACTTTTGCAACTAATGAAAAACTGTTTTTT.

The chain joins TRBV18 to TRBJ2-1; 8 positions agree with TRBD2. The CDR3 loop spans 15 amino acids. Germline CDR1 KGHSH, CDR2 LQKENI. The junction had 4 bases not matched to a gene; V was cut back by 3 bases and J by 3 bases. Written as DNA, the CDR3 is TGTGCCAGCTCACCGAGGCGGGAGGTCTACAATGAGCAGTTCTTC. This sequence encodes CASSPRREVYNEQFF.

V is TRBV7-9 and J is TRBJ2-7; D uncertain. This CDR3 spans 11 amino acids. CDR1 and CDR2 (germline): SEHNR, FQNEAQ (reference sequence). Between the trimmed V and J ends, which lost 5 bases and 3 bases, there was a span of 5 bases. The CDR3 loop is CASSALYEQYF. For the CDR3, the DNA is TGTGCCAGCAGCGCCCTCTACGAGCAGTACTTC.

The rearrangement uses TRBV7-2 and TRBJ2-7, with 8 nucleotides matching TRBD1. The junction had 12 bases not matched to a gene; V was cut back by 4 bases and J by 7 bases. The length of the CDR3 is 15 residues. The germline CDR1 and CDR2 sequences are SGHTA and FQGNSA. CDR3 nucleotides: TGTGCCAGCAGCTCGACAGGGGTCGCCGCCGGGGAGCAGTACTTC. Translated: CASSSTGVAAGEQYF. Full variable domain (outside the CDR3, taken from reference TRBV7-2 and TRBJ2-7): GAGVSQSPSNKVTEKGKDVELRCDPISGHTALYWYRQSLGQGLEFLIYFQGNSAPDKSGLPSDRFSAERTGGSVSTLTIQRTQQEDSAVYLCASSSTGVAAGEQYFGPGTRLTVT.